This is a list of T cell receptor beta chains from one sample in a study of patients and donors after allogeneic stem cell transplantation. MiXCR, applied by TCRdb to the RT-PCR reads, yields one record per CDR3 protein. The table shows about a million distinct CDR3 sequences, with under 20% occurring only once. The sample comprised blood, either unsorted or a sorted T cell fraction (not recorded which). Receptors originate from a human donor who was either an allogeneic HSCT recipient or a stem cell or donor lymphocyte infusion donor (not recorded which). It is not recorded whose cells these are; they may come from a transplant donor. CDR3s include the opening cysteine and the closing phenylalanine or tryptophan. Each record gives: D gene, J gene, clone size, V gene, CDR3 protein, CDR3 DNA. D genes are given only for firm matches. Clone sizes are given selectively: once, few, many, or a class where the clone is expanded.

D gene: NA; J gene: TRBJ1-5; clone size: many; V gene: TRBV7-2; CDR3 protein: CASSPWGSIGNQPQHF; CDR3 DNA: TGTGCCAGCAGCCCCTGGGGATCCATTGGCAATCAGCCCCAGCATTTT
D gene: NA; J gene: TRBJ2-1; clone size: few; V gene: TRBV24-1; CDR3 protein: CATSDLSGQILRQFF; CDR3 DNA: TGTGCCACCAGTGATTTGTCAGGCCAGATCCTTCGGCAGTTCTTC
D gene: TRBD2; J gene: TRBJ2-5; clone size: NA; V gene: TRBV6-1; CDR3 protein: CATTTPRSGSKTQYF; CDR3 DNA: TGTGCCACGACCACCCCTCGGAGCGGGAGTAAGACCCAGTACTTC
D gene: NA; J gene: TRBJ2-1; clone size: few; V gene: TRBV20-1; CDR3 protein: CSALGVTASYNEQFF; CDR3 DNA: TGCAGTGCCCTCGGAGTAACAGCCTCCTACAATGAGCAGTTCTTC
D gene: TRBD2; J gene: TRBJ2-5; clone size: few; V gene: TRBV20-1; CDR3 protein: CSARDRLAGKKETQYF; CDR3 DNA: TGCAGTGCTAGAGATCGGCTAGCGGGGAAGAAAGAGACCCAGTACTTC
D gene: NA; J gene: TRBJ1-2; clone size: NA; V gene: TRBV9; CDR3 protein: CASSVTGVRGYTF; CDR3 DNA: TGTGCCAGCAGCGTAACTGGGGTCCGCGGCTACACCTTC
D gene: TRBD1; J gene: TRBJ1-5; clone size: many; V gene: TRBV12-3/TRBV12-4; CDR3 protein: CASSGGGEQPQHF; CDR3 DNA: TGTGCCAGCTCAGGGGGAGGAGAGCAGCCCCAGCATTTT
D gene: NA; J gene: TRBJ2-3; clone size: NA; V gene: TRBV12-3/TRBV12-4; CDR3 protein: CASSLVRAADTQYF; CDR3 DNA: TGTGCCAGCAGTTTGGTAAGGGCCGCAGATACGCAGTATTTT
D gene: TRBD2; J gene: TRBJ2-7; clone size: NA; V gene: TRBV7-2; CDR3 protein: CASSFPRAGTYEQYF; CDR3 DNA: TGTGCCAGCAGCTTCCCGCGAGCGGGGACCTACGAGCAGTACTTC
D gene: NA; J gene: TRBJ1-2; clone size: many; V gene: TRBV29-1; CDR3 protein: CSVEEVQGRGYGYTF; CDR3 DNA: TGCAGCGTTGAAGAGGTACAGGGAAGGGGCTATGGCTACACCTTC
D gene: NA; J gene: TRBJ2-1; clone size: many; V gene: TRBV5-1; CDR3 protein: CASSFPEGRANEQFF; CDR3 DNA: TGCGCCAGCAGCTTTCCGGAGGGCCGGGCCAATGAGCAGTTCTTC
D gene: TRBD2; J gene: TRBJ2-3; clone size: NA; V gene: TRBV15; CDR3 protein: CATSRAGSGGATDTQYF; CDR3 DNA: TGTGCCACCAGCAGAGCGGGTAGCGGGGGGGCGACAGATACGCAGTATTTT
D gene: NA; J gene: TRBJ2-2; clone size: once; V gene: TRBV2; CDR3 protein: CASTRGGAGELFF; CDR3 DNA: TGTGCCAGCACGCGAGGAGGTGCCGGGGAGCTGTTTTTT
D gene: NA; J gene: TRBJ1-1; clone size: NA; V gene: TRBV2; CDR3 protein: CASRKQGMNTEAFF; CDR3 DNA: TGTGCCAGCAGAAAACAGGGAATGAACACTGAAGCTTTCTTT
D gene: NA; J gene: TRBJ2-7; clone size: NA; V gene: TRBV21-1; CDR3 protein: CASSNIWAESYEQYF; CDR3 DNA: TGTGCCAGCAGCAACATCTGGGCAGAATCCTACGAGCAGTACTTC
D gene: NA; J gene: TRBJ2-1; clone size: few; V gene: TRBV6-5; CDR3 protein: CASSYSVGGAYEQFF; CDR3 DNA: TGTGCCAGCAGTTACTCAGTGGGGGGGGCTTATGAGCAGTTCTTC
D gene: NA; J gene: TRBJ2-3; clone size: NA; V gene: TRBV4-2; CDR3 protein: CASSHNTPGLLDTQYF; CDR3 DNA: TGTGCCAGCAGCCATAATACCCCGGGACTGCTAGATACGCAGTATTTT
D gene: NA; J gene: TRBJ1-1; clone size: few; V gene: TRBV7-9; CDR3 protein: CASIRWTEENTEAFF; CDR3 DNA: TGTGCCAGCATCCGATGGACGGAAGAGAACACTGAAGCTTTCTTT
D gene: TRBD2; J gene: TRBJ2-1; clone size: few; V gene: TRBV20-1; CDR3 protein: CSAVAGGPWDEQFF; CDR3 DNA: TGCAGTGCCGTGGCGGGAGGGCCGTGGGATGAGCAGTTCTTC
D gene: TRBD2; J gene: TRBJ2-7; clone size: few; V gene: TRBV5-6; CDR3 protein: CASSLISQGGAYEQYF; CDR3 DNA: TGTGCCAGCAGCTTGATCTCCCAGGGAGGGGCGTACGAGCAGTACTTC
D gene: TRBD1; J gene: TRBJ1-6; clone size: NA; V gene: TRBV30; CDR3 protein: CAWRREQGAVWSSPLHF; CDR3 DNA: TGTGCCTGGAGAAGGGAACAGGGGGCCGTTTGGAGTTCACCCCTCCACTTT
D gene: TRBD2; J gene: TRBJ2-1; clone size: NA; V gene: TRBV24-1; CDR3 protein: CATSDWVGGGNEQFF; CDR3 DNA: TGTGCCACCAGTGATTGGGTCGGCGGGGGGAATGAGCAGTTCTTC
D gene: TRBD1; J gene: TRBJ1-1; clone size: few; V gene: TRBV6-1; CDR3 protein: CASSPRQGGLPEAFF; CDR3 DNA: TGTGCCAGCAGTCCACGACAGGGGGGGCTCCCTGAAGCTTTCTTT
D gene: NA; J gene: TRBJ1-5; clone size: NA; V gene: TRBV10-3; CDR3 protein: CAINPQGRLGNQPQHF; CDR3 DNA: TGTGCCATCAATCCACAGGGTCGGCTCGGCAATCAGCCCCAGCATTTT
D gene: NA; J gene: TRBJ1-5; clone size: many; V gene: TRBV5-1; CDR3 protein: CASSLAREYQPQHF; CDR3 DNA: TGCGCCAGCAGCTTGGCGCGTGAGTATCAGCCCCAGCATTTT
D gene: NA; J gene: TRBJ1-4; clone size: NA; V gene: TRBV27; CDR3 protein: CASSLFGANEKLFF; CDR3 DNA: TGTGCCAGCAGTTTATTTGGGGCTAATGAAAAACTGTTTTTT
D gene: TRBD2; J gene: TRBJ2-3; clone size: NA; V gene: TRBV7-3; CDR3 protein: CASSLLPERGADTQYF; CDR3 DNA: TGTGCCAGCAGCTTACTACCGGAGCGGGGTGCAGATACGCAGTATTTT
D gene: NA; J gene: TRBJ2-1; clone size: few; V gene: TRBV27; CDR3 protein: CASIAPGGGREQFF; CDR3 DNA: TGTGCCAGCATCGCCCCAGGGGGTGGGAGGGAGCAGTTCTTC
D gene: TRBD2; J gene: TRBJ2-7; clone size: NA; V gene: TRBV20-1; CDR3 protein: CSASFGAWGGTAQTYEQYF; CDR3 DNA: TGCAGTGCTAGTTTTGGTGCCTGGGGGGGGACCGCCCAAACCTACGAGCAGTACTTC
D gene: NA; J gene: TRBJ1-2; clone size: many; V gene: TRBV4-2; CDR3 protein: CASSPSQQESYGYTF; CDR3 DNA: TGTGCCAGCAGCCCATCACAACAAGAATCCTATGGCTACACCTTC
D gene: TRBD1; J gene: TRBJ1-4; clone size: few; V gene: TRBV7-9; CDR3 protein: CASSAGQGPEKLFF; CDR3 DNA: TGTGCCAGCAGCGCCGGACAGGGACCCGAAAAACTGTTTTTT
D gene: NA; J gene: TRBJ1-6; clone size: NA; V gene: TRBV6-5; CDR3 protein: CASSSEGWSSYNSPLHF; CDR3 DNA: TGTGCCAGCAGTTCCGAAGGATGGAGCTCCTATAATTCACCCCTCCACTTT
D gene: NA; J gene: TRBJ1-1; clone size: NA; V gene: TRBV7-9; CDR3 protein: CASSLDTLNTEAFF; CDR3 DNA: TGTGCCAGCAGCTTAGACACACTGAACACTGAAGCTTTCTTT
D gene: NA; J gene: TRBJ1-1; clone size: few; V gene: TRBV12-3/TRBV12-4; CDR3 protein: CASSVGRIMNTEAFF; CDR3 DNA: TGTGCCAGCAGTGTAGGTCGCATAATGAACACTGAAGCTTTCTTT
D gene: NA; J gene: TRBJ2-3; clone size: once; V gene: TRBV5-1; CDR3 protein: CASSLWGDFDEADTQYF; CDR3 DNA: TGCGCCAGCAGCTTGTGGGGGGACTTCGACGAGGCAGATACGCAGTATTTT
D gene: NA; J gene: TRBJ2-3; clone size: NA; V gene: TRBV5-1; CDR3 protein: CASREGRVDTQYF; CDR3 DNA: TGCGCCAGCAGGGAGGGCCGGGTAGATACGCAGTATTTT
D gene: NA; J gene: TRBJ1-2; clone size: few; V gene: TRBV12-3/TRBV12-4; CDR3 protein: CASTPSSTGNYGYTF; CDR3 DNA: TGTGCCAGCACCCCTTCATCGACAGGAAACTATGGCTACACCTTC
D gene: TRBD2; J gene: TRBJ2-3; clone size: many; V gene: TRBV9; CDR3 protein: CASSPRTSGGARTDTQYF; CDR3 DNA: TGTGCCAGCAGCCCCCGGACTAGCGGGGGGGCCCGCACAGATACGCAGTATTTT
D gene: TRBD1; J gene: TRBJ2-5; clone size: NA; V gene: TRBV20-1; CDR3 protein: CSARDRQGRETQYF; CDR3 DNA: TGCAGTGCTAGAGATAGACAGGGGAGAGAGACCCAGTACTTC
D gene: TRBD1; J gene: TRBJ1-2; clone size: NA; V gene: TRBV12-3/TRBV12-4; CDR3 protein: CASSTRPTGLANGYTF; CDR3 DNA: TGTGCCAGCAGTACCCGACCGACAGGGCTTGCGAATGGCTACACCTTC
D gene: NA; J gene: TRBJ1-1; clone size: many; V gene: TRBV4-3; CDR3 protein: CASSHPKGRTASMNTEAFF; CDR3 DNA: TGCGCCAGCAGCCATCCTAAGGGGAGGACAGCTTCTATGAACACTGAAGCTTTCTTT
D gene: TRBD1; J gene: TRBJ2-3; clone size: NA; V gene: TRBV18; CDR3 protein: CASSPGTANTDTQYF; CDR3 DNA: TGTGCCAGCTCACCCGGGACAGCAAACACAGATACGCAGTATTTT
D gene: NA; J gene: TRBJ1-1; clone size: NA; V gene: TRBV6-1; CDR3 protein: CASSEGSEAFF; CDR3 DNA: TGTGCCAGCAGTGAAGGGTCTGAAGCTTTCTTT
D gene: NA; J gene: TRBJ2-2; clone size: NA; V gene: TRBV12-3/TRBV12-4; CDR3 protein: CASRGQVLNSGELFF; CDR3 DNA: TGTGCCAGCAGGGGCCAGGTTCTGAACTCCGGGGAGCTGTTTTTT
D gene: TRBD1; J gene: TRBJ1-6; clone size: NA; V gene: TRBV20-1; CDR3 protein: CSARHWTGQPNNSPLHF; CDR3 DNA: TGCAGTGCTAGACATTGGACAGGGCAGCCCAATAATTCACCCCTCCACTTT
D gene: NA; J gene: TRBJ1-1; clone size: few; V gene: TRBV2; CDR3 protein: CASSSLGHPETEAFF; CDR3 DNA: TGTGCCAGCAGCTCCTTGGGCCACCCGGAGACTGAAGCTTTCTTT
D gene: NA; J gene: TRBJ1-1; clone size: NA; V gene: TRBV19; CDR3 protein: CASSIGKGKNTEAFF; CDR3 DNA: TGTGCCAGTAGTATAGGTAAAGGGAAGAACACTGAAGCTTTCTTT
D gene: NA; J gene: TRBJ1-2; clone size: few; V gene: TRBV12-3/TRBV12-4; CDR3 protein: CASSSPGQGYTF; CDR3 DNA: TGTGCCAGCAGTTCCCCAGGGCAGGGCTACACCTTC
D gene: NA; J gene: TRBJ2-5; clone size: few; V gene: TRBV5-1; CDR3 protein: CASSSSILETQYF; CDR3 DNA: TGCGCCAGCAGCAGCTCCATCCTAGAGACCCAGTACTTC
D gene: NA; J gene: TRBJ2-3; clone size: many; V gene: TRBV4-3; CDR3 protein: CASSQRASSDTQYF; CDR3 DNA: TGCGCCAGCAGCCAAAGGGCTAGCTCAGATACGCAGTATTTT
D gene: TRBD2; J gene: TRBJ2-7; clone size: NA; V gene: TRBV5-1; CDR3 protein: CASSLGLVINEQYF; CDR3 DNA: TGCGCCAGCAGCCTGGGACTAGTAATAAACGAGCAGTACTTC
D gene: NA; J gene: TRBJ2-1; clone size: NA; V gene: TRBV6-1; CDR3 protein: CASSPSRSTTRLYNEQFF; CDR3 DNA: TGTGCCAGCAGTCCGAGCCGAAGTACTACCCGACTCTACAATGAGCAGTTCTTC
D gene: TRBD1; J gene: TRBJ2-3; clone size: few; V gene: TRBV5-1; CDR3 protein: CASSLTGQRTDTQYF; CDR3 DNA: TGCGCCAGCAGCTTGACGGGACAGCGCACAGATACGCAGTATTTT
D gene: TRBD1; J gene: TRBJ2-5; clone size: NA; V gene: TRBV29-1; CDR3 protein: CSTSQRPGQGRRETQYF; CDR3 DNA: TGCAGCACATCCCAACGCCCGGGACAGGGGAGGCGGGAGACCCAGTACTTC